These 21 T cell receptor beta chains share one sample of origin, sequenced in a study of T-cell reconstitution after alpha-beta-depleted transplantation in children. Using unique molecular identifiers, the investigators prepared the TCRbeta library. TCRdb independently ran MiXCR on the PCR reads; one entry per CDR3 protein. The sample yields hundreds of thousands of distinct CDR3 sequences, around 12% seen once. The source material was PBMCs from the stem cell graft donor, sampled from the stem cell graft. The receptors were sampled from a human donor who donated a stem cell graft to a child with acute lymphoblastic leukemia.

The chain links TRBV10-3 to TRBJ2-3; D possibly corresponds to TRBD2 (6 bases). Germline CDR1 is ENHRY and CDR2 is SYGVKD. The CDR3 totals 16 residues. V lost 6 bases and J 0 bases, leaving 16 bases between the germline ends. CDR3 amino acids: CAIRAAAGKSTDTQYF. As DNA, the CDR3 is TGTGCCATCAGGGCGGCGGCGGGGAAGAGCACAGATACGCAGTATTTT.

This clonotype was recorded many times. V usage is TRBV5-1 and J usage is TRBJ2-1, with 8 nucleotides matching TRBD2. CDR3 size: 16 residues. V lost 3 bases and J lost 0; bases outside the gene matches: 5. Germline assignment: CDR1 SGHRS and CDR2 YFSETQ. CDR3 DNA: TGCGCCAGCAGCTGGGGTAGCGGGACCTCCTACAATGAGCAGTTCTTC. Protein sequence: CASSWGSGTSYNEQFF.

This clonotype was recorded a few times. V and J are TRBV6-2 or TRBV6-3 and TRBJ2-4, with 8 bases lining up with TRBD1. Germline assignment: CDR1 MNHEY and CDR2 SVGEGT. V was pared by 6 bases and J by 12 bases, with 16 bases of the junction left unmatched. CDR3 length: 15 residues. Here the CDR3 reads CASRPIGQGWDSQYF. The CDR3 nucleotides read TGTGCCAGCAGACCCATAGGACAGGGTTGGGACAGTCAGTACTTC.

This clonotype has a count of ten or more. The genes are TRBV5-6 and TRBJ1-1, with 7 bases identical to TRBD1. Germline CDR1 is SGHDT and CDR2 is YYEEEE. V lost 3 bases, J lost 5 bases, and 4 bases stayed unmatched. The CDR3 is made up of 13 amino acids. The CDR3 DNA reads TGTGCCAGCAGCTACGGGACAGAGACTGAAGCTTTCTTT. Amino acid sequence: CASSYGTETEAFF.

In this sample, this clonotype turned up many times. CDR3 DNA: TGTGCCATCAGTGCCGGGACCAATCAGCCCCAGCATTTT. Its translation: CAISAGTNQPQHF. The chain recombines TRBV10-3 with TRBJ1-5; TRBD1 might be the D (5 bases). The germline V gene encodes CDR1 ENHRY and CDR2 SYGVKD. The V end was cut by 4 bases, the J end by 3 bases, with 7 bases between. The CDR3 has 13 residues.

This clonotype was counted at least ten times. This rearrangement joins TRBV7-9 to TRBJ2-7; D call uncertain. CDR1 and CDR2 (germline): SEHNR, FQNEAQ (reference sequence). This CDR3 is 12 amino acids long. Trimming pared 5 bases from V and 4 bases from J, leaving 9 bases between. The CDR3 DNA is TGTGCCAGCAGCATGATTACTTACGAGCAGTACTTC. Residues: CASSMITYEQYF.

This clonotype was detected ten times or more. The V gene is TRBV4-3, the J gene TRBJ1-4, with D maybe TRBD1 (6 bases). V was pared by 1 base and J by 4 bases, with 7 bases between. This CDR3 has 14 residues. The germline V gene has CDR1 LGHNA and CDR2 YSLEER. CDR3 region: CASSQGRGNEKLFF. In DNA form, the CDR3 reads TGCGCCAGCAGCCAAGGCAGGGGTAATGAAAAACTGTTTTTT.

This clonotype occurred many times. This chain uses TRBV7-9 with TRBJ1-2; no clear D gene. Germline loops: CDR1 SEHNR, CDR2 FQNEAQ (reference sequence). This CDR3 region has 10 residues. The V end lost 5 bases, the J end lost 8 bases, and 6 bases lay between the germline ends. The CDR3 nucleotides read TGTGCCAGCAGCGGCCACGGCTACACCTTC. Its protein is CASSGHGYTF.

This clonotype was seen at least ten times. The rearrangement uses TRBV5-1 and TRBJ2-3; 8 bases align to TRBD1. Germline trimming cut 2 bases from V and 1 base from J; bases unmatched to any gene: 3. Germline lookup yields CDR1 SGHRS and CDR2 YFSETQ. The CDR3 sequence is 15 residues long. The CDR3 sequence: CASSFLDRGTDTQYF. The CDR3 DNA sequence: TGCGCCAGCAGCTTCCTGGACAGGGGCACAGATACGCAGTATTTT.

In this sample, this clonotype turned up many times. The chain is built from TRBV28 and TRBJ1-2, with D unclear. CDR3 length equals 13 residues. CDR1 is MDHEN and CDR2 is SYDVKM in the germline V gene. V was shortened by 2 bases and J by 7 bases, with 11 bases between the two germline ends. CDR3 nucleotide sequence: TGTGCCAGCAGTTTACCTGGAAGGCTTGGCTACACCTTC. Amino acids: CASSLPGRLGYTF.

This clonotype was seen ten or more times. The V call is TRBV20-1, the J call TRBJ2-4; D might be TRBD1 (6 bases). V was pared by 5 bases and J by 1 base, with 21 bases between. The CDR3 totals 17 residues. CDR1 is DFQATT, CDR2 SNEGSKA, per germline (reference sequence). The CDR3 spells CSAQGHQGQWAKNIQYF. For the CDR3, the DNA is TGCAGTGCTCAGGGTCATCAGGGGCAGTGGGCCAAAAACATTCAGTACTTC.

This clonotype was counted at least ten times. The chain uses TRBV11-2 and TRBJ2-3; the D gene is possibly TRBD2 (6 bases). Germline CDR1 and CDR2: SGHAT and FQNNGV. The CDR3 is 14 amino acids. Trimming removed 4 bases from V and 5 bases from J, with 13 bases in between. CDR3 loop: CASSSRLEGDTQYF. The CDR3 DNA is TGTGCCAGCAGCTCGAGACTAGAAGGAGATACGCAGTATTTT.

This clonotype was found many times. V gene TRBV20-1 combines with J gene TRBJ2-1; 10 bases are a match to TRBD1. V lost 3 bases, J lost 2 bases, and 7 bases stayed unmatched. Germline V CDR1 and CDR2: DFQATT, SNEGSKA (reference sequence). CDR3 length: 16 residues. CDR3 DNA: TGCAGTGCTAGTCGGATAGGACAGGGGGCCTACAATGAGCAGTTCTTC. It translates to CSASRIGQGAYNEQFF.

The V and J genes are TRBV19 and TRBJ2-1; the D is unclear. Germline CDR1 and CDR2: LNHDA and SQIVND (reference sequence). V shed 7 bases and J shed 0 bases, with 25 bases lying between them. The CDR3 has 19 amino acids. CDR3 nucleotides: TGTGCCAGTAAGGGCCCTGGCGGTGAGTTATTATACTCCTACAATGAGCAGTTCTTC. Translated: CASKGPGGELLYSYNEQFF.

Regarding this clonotype: One base away lies a much larger clone, so this may be a sequencing read error. The chain joins TRBV10-3 to TRBJ1-2, with 7 bases matching TRBD1. Germline V gene lookup returns CDR1 ENHRY and CDR2 SYGVKD. This CDR3 comprises 15 residues. The CDR3 reads CGISGLKDRIVGYTF. The CDR3 nucleotides are TGTGGCATCAGTGGTCTCAAGGACAGGATTGTTGGCTACACCTTC.

This clonotype came up many times. This chain uses TRBV6-5 with TRBJ2-1, with a weak D call TRBD2 (5 bases). This CDR3 has 14 residues. CDR1 is MNHEY, CDR2 SVGAGI, per germline. V lost 2 bases, J lost 9 bases, and 14 bases lay in between. Here the CDR3 DNA reads TGTGCCAGCAGTTACCTCGGGTTGGGGAGTGAGCAGTTCTTC. It yields the protein CASSYLGLGSEQFF.

This clonotype was recorded at least ten times. The chain employs TRBV7-3 and TRBJ2-1; tentatively, D is TRBD2 (6 bases). Trimming took off 5 bases at V and 2 bases at J, with 16 bases between the two ends. This CDR3 has 16 residues. CDR1 and CDR2 (germline): SGHTA, FQGTGA. The CDR3 reads CASSPFGGGPYNEQFF. CDR3 nucleotides: TGTGCCAGCAGCCCCTTCGGGGGAGGCCCCTACAATGAGCAGTTCTTC.

This clonotype was counted ten times or more. The rearrangement links TRBV20-1 to TRBJ2-1; 8 nucleotides match TRBD1. The CDR3 loop spans 14 amino acids. Trimming took 6 bases from V and 6 from J; bases not matched to a gene: 10. The germline V gene encodes CDR1 DFQATT and CDR2 SNEGSKA (reference sequence). The CDR3 nucleotides are TGCAGTGCCTTAGACAGGGGTAAAGCCAATGAGCAGTTCTTC. Protein: CSALDRGKANEQFF.

A few counts support this clonotype. This sequence joins TRBV9 and TRBJ2-3; D remains ambiguous. Germline V gives CDR1 SGDLS, CDR2 YYNGEE. This CDR3 has 17 amino acids. V lost 4 bases and J 5 bases, leaving 23 bases between the germline ends. Here the CDR3 reads CASSYGPSVSRGDTQYF. For the CDR3, the DNA is TGTGCCAGCAGCTATGGACCGAGCGTTAGTAGAGGAGATACGCAGTATTTT. The full variable domain, its missing parts supplied by reference TRBV9 and TRBJ2-3, is DSGVTQTPKHLITATGQRVTLRCSPRSGDLSVYWYQQSLDQGLQFLIQYYNGEERAKGNILERFSAQQFPDLHSELNLSSLELGDSALYFCASSYGPSVSRGDTQYFGPGTRLTVL.

This clonotype was observed many times. This chain joins TRBV10-3 and TRBJ1-2, with D unresolved. Germline lookup yields CDR1 ENHRY and CDR2 SYGVKD. The CDR3 is 14 amino acids. The V and J ends lost 0 bases and 2 bases respectively, with 7 bases between them. CDR3 in DNA: TGTGCCATCAGTGAGTCGACACTAAACTATGGCTACACCTTC. It translates to CAISESTLNYGYTF.

This clonotype was counted only a few times. At one end, the junction sequence differs from germline, possibly due to a read error. The chain recombines TRBV7-7 with TRBJ2-5; no reliable D call. Germline CDR1 SSHAT, CDR2 FNYEAQ (reference sequence). The CDR3 sequence is 18 residues long. The CDR3 reads CASSLVFATWSSQETQYF. The CDR3 DNA follows: TGTGCTAGCAGCTTAGTATTCGCCACCTGGAGCAGCCAAGAGACCCAGTACTTC.